One sample yielded the 2 T cell receptor beta chains listed below, sequenced in a study of blood T cell repertoires in COVID-19. Here immunoSEQ multiplex PCR was the method, and the copy in TCRdb shows in-frame clones only, minus some. The sample contains 90,000 to 130,000 clones, around 83% of which appear only once. Sequencing used peripheral blood. The receptors stem from a middle-aged man with acute or convalescent COVID-19.

This sequence joins TRBV19 and TRBJ1-6, with unresolved D. This CDR3 region has 15 residues. Germline CDR1 is LNHDA and CDR2 is SQIVND (reference sequence). Deletions cut 7 bases from V and 2 bases from J, with 12 bases between. CDR3 in amino acids: CASKNDMTYNSPLHF. CDR3 DNA: TGTGCCAGTAAGAACGACATGACCTATAATTCACCCCTCCACTTT.

This rearrangement joins TRBV6-5 to TRBJ2-6, with unresolved D. CDR1 MNHEY and CDR2 SVGAGI come from the germline V gene. V lost 10 bases to trimming and J lost 2 bases, with 9 bases between them. The CDR3 length is 13 residues. For the CDR3, the DNA is TGTGCCACCGACCTAGCTGGGGCCAACGTCCTGACTTTC. This encodes CATDLAGANVLTF.